These 22 T cell receptor beta chains came from one sample sequenced in a study of Ad26.COV2.S vaccination and SARS-CoV-2 variants. Described treatment: 15 to 20 received Ad26.COV2.S at low or high dose, single or two shots; 5 received placebo; per-sample allocation not given. All samples were drawn on day 63, counting from the first vaccine or placebo injection. Clones were sequenced by immunoSEQ multiplex PCR, and TCRdb holds only the in-frame ones, with some missing. This sample carries 300,000 to 350,000 clones, about 87% of them seen once, and the ten largest clones take around 6.6%. The input for sequencing was peripheral blood, taken in a trial of Ad26.COV2.S vaccine versus placebo. The receptors stem from a person between 18 and 65 years old who received the Ad26.COV2.S COVID-19 vaccine or a placebo.

The gene calls are TRBV4-3 and TRBJ1-4; 7 nucleotides align to TRBD1. The germline CDR1 and CDR2 sequences are LGHNA and YSLEER. The CDR3 runs to 17 residues. V gave up 0 bases and J gave up 5 bases; unmatched junction bases: 9. The CDR3 protein is CASSQDPYRGGNEKLFF. CDR3 sequence (DNA): TGCGCCAGCAGCCAAGATCCCTACAGGGGAGGGAATGAAAAACTGTTTTTT.

The count of this clone is one. The V and J genes are TRBV11-2 and TRBJ1-6; TRBD1 matches 8 bases. Trimming removed 1 base from V and 10 bases from J; junction bases left unmatched: 6. The CDR3 has 15 amino acids. Germline V gene data show CDR1 as SGHAT and CDR2 as FQNNGV. Written as DNA, the CDR3 is TGTGCCAGCAGCTTAGTTCAGGGGGCGATATCACCCCTCCACTTT. Translated, it gives CASSLVQGAISPLHF.

CDR3 sequence: CASSPGHVTEAFF. The CDR3 DNA follows: TGCGCCAGCAGCCCGGGCCACGTCACTGAAGCTTTCTTT. This chain uses TRBV5-1 with TRBJ1-1; D ambiguous. Germline V gives CDR1 SGHRS, CDR2 YFSETQ. This CDR3 is built from 13 residues. Trimming took 4 bases from V and 4 from J, leaving 11 bases between them.

The genes are TRBV2 and TRBJ2-3; TRBD2 aligns across 7 bases. V shed 2 bases, J shed 3 bases, and the junction held 8 bases outside the gene matches. Germline V gives CDR1 SNHLY, CDR2 FYNNEI. The CDR3 sequence is 16 residues long. This CDR3 reads CASSEMTSLETDTQYF. Written as DNA, the CDR3 is TGTGCCAGCAGTGAAATGACTAGCCTGGAAACAGATACGCAGTATTTT.

This CDR3 reads CASSRQGLGANVLTF. The CDR3 DNA follows: TGTGCCAGCAGCCGACAGGGGCTTGGGGCCAACGTCCTGACTTTC. J is TRBJ2-6 and V is TRBV7-6; 8 nucleotides match TRBD1. The germline gives CDR1 SGHVS, CDR2 FNYEAQ. Trimming took 5 bases from V and 3 from J; bases not matched to a gene: 3. This CDR3 is 15 amino acids long.

V is TRBV19 and J is TRBJ1-5, with TRBD1 identical over 9 bases. Germline V gene lookup returns CDR1 LNHDA and CDR2 SQIVND (reference sequence). Trimming removed 6 bases from V and 6 bases from J; junction bases left unmatched: 6. This CDR3 has 14 amino acids. DNA for the CDR3: TGTGCCAGTAGCCCGACAGGGGGAAGTCAGCCCCAGCATTTT. Its translation: CASSPTGGSQPQHF.

The chain joins TRBV6-5 to TRBJ1-2, with 7 bases fitting TRBD1. Germline V gene lookup returns CDR1 MNHEY and CDR2 SVGAGI. This CDR3 is built from 15 residues. Trimming at V came to 2 bases and at J to 6 bases, leaving 9 bases not matched to a gene. This CDR3 is CASSYLGTEVNGYTF. The CDR3 nucleotides are TGTGCCAGCAGTTACCTCGGGACAGAAGTAAATGGCTACACCTTC.

The CDR3 DNA is TGCGCCAGCAGCCCCGACAGGGTGACCTCCCCCAGCACAGATACGCAGTATTTT. Translating it yields CASSPDRVTSPSTDTQYF. The chain carries TRBV5-1 and TRBJ2-3; 7 nucleotides match TRBD1. The germline CDR1 and CDR2 sequences are SGHRS and YFSETQ. After removal of 4 bases from V and 0 bases from J, the junction contained 14 bases not matched to a gene. The CDR3 has 18 residues.

The sample holds one count of this clone. The V and J genes are TRBV29-1 and TRBJ2-3, with D possibly TRBD2 on 6 matching bases. The V and J ends lost 7 bases and 0 bases respectively, with 14 bases between them. CDR1 is SQVTM and CDR2 is ANQGSEA in the germline V gene. This CDR3 is 14 amino acids long. Here the CDR3 DNA reads TGCAGCGCCCGGCGGGGCAGCAGCACAGATACGCAGTATTTT. Protein product: CSARRGSSTDTQYF.

In this sample, this clone turned up a few times. The genes are TRBV6-5 and TRBJ1-2; TRBD1 is a possible D gene (6 bases). Per the germline V gene, CDR1 is MNHEY and CDR2 is SVGAGI. This CDR3 comprises 13 residues. V lost 5 bases, J lost 5 bases, and 12 bases lay in between. CDR3 sequence: CASSNRASYGYTF. In DNA, the CDR3 is TGTGCCAGCAGTAACAGGGCCTCATATGGCTACACCTTC.

The genes are TRBV6-1 and TRBJ2-2; TRBD1 is a possible D gene (6 bases). The CDR3 sequence is 16 residues long. Germline loops: CDR1 MNHNS, CDR2 SASEGT. The V end was cut by 1 base, the J end by 6 bases, with 15 bases between. The CDR3 spells CASSEGWGQLAGELFF. CDR3 in DNA: TGTGCCAGCAGTGAAGGATGGGGACAATTGGCCGGGGAGCTGTTTTTT.

The V gene is TRBV6-5, the J gene TRBJ2-7; 7 bases map to TRBD2. From germline, CDR1 is MNHEY and CDR2 SVGAGI. There are 15 residues in the CDR3. J gave up 6 bases and V 2 bases, and 10 bases lay outside the gene matches. DNA for the CDR3: TGTGCCAGCAGTTACCCCTCCCCTGGCGGGGGCGAGCAGTACTTC. It translates to CASSYPSPGGGEQYF.

J is TRBJ2-6 and V is TRBV18, with D tentatively TRBD1 or TRBD2 (5 bases each). This CDR3 contains 19 residues. Germline V lookup: CDR1 KGHSH, CDR2 LQKENI. V lost 1 base and J lost 2, with 18 bases in between. The CDR3, as DNA: TGTGCCAGCTCACCACAATTGATACAGTGGGGGACTGGGGCCAACGTCCTGACTTTC. Its protein product is CASSPQLIQWGTGANVLTF. The entire variable domain, with the rest obtained from reference TRBV18 and TRBJ2-6, is as follows: NAGVMQNPRHLVRRRGQEARLRCSPMKGHSHVYWYRQLPEEGLKFMVYLQKENIIDESGMPKERFSAEFPKEGPSILRIQQVVRGDSAAYFCASSPQLIQWGTGANVLTFGAGSRLTVL.

The V call is TRBV15, the J call TRBJ2-7; 7 bases agree with TRBD1. V was clipped by 0 bases and J by 0 bases; unmatched bases: 5. Germline V lookup: CDR1 LNHNV, CDR2 YYDKDF (reference sequence). The CDR3 is made up of 16 amino acids. The CDR3 loop is CATSRDRGQFSYEQYF. DNA of the CDR3: TGTGCCACCAGCAGAGATAGGGGACAGTTCTCCTACGAGCAGTACTTC.

The table lists this clone with a count of one. The V gene is TRBV4-1, the J gene TRBJ2-3, with a weak D call TRBD1 (5 bases). The V end was cut by 1 base, the J end by 4 bases, with 6 bases between. Per germline, CDR1 MGHRA and CDR2 YSYEKL. The CDR3 sequence is 13 residues long. The CDR3 protein is CASSQVRADTQYF. CDR3 coding DNA: TGCGCCAGCAGCCAAGTCAGGGCAGATACGCAGTATTTT.

This clone was detected many times. The CDR3 reads CASSTGNEAFF. The DNA for the CDR3 is TGTGCCAGCAGTACAGGGAATGAAGCTTTCTTT. The gene calls are TRBV12-3 or TRBV12-4 and TRBJ1-1, with a possible D match to TRBD1 (6 bases). This CDR3 region has 11 residues. V was pared by 5 bases and J by 7 bases, with 8 bases between.

This clone was seen only once. The chain has TRBV29-1 and TRBJ2-2, with D possibly being TRBD1 or TRBD2 (7 bases each). In germline, CDR1 is SQVTM, CDR2 ANQGSEA. V gave up 6 bases and J gave up 7 bases, with 15 bases separating them. This CDR3 spans 13 amino acids. CDR3 sequence reads: CSVLTGRVGELFF. Here the CDR3 DNA reads TGCAGCGTCCTGACAGGGAGGGTCGGGGAGCTGTTTTTT.

The chain employs TRBV28 and TRBJ2-5; TRBD2 might be the D (6 bases). Per the germline V gene, CDR1 is MDHEN and CDR2 is SYDVKM. The CDR3 has 13 amino acids. Trimming removed 6 bases from V and 2 bases from J, with 10 bases in between. The CDR3, as DNA: TGTGCCAGCAGGGTGGCGGGGCAAGAGACCCAGTACTTC. As protein: CASRVAGQETQYF.

This rearrangement joins TRBV2 to TRBJ2-1, with a possible D match to TRBD1 (6 bases). V lost 8 bases, J lost 2 bases, and 10 bases lay in between. This CDR3 spans 13 amino acids. Germline CDR1 reads SNHLY; CDR2 reads FYNNEI. In DNA form, the CDR3 reads TGTGCCAGCTTTGGGGACACCTACAATGAGCAGTTCTTC. As protein: CASFGDTYNEQFF.

The rearrangement uses TRBV9 and TRBJ1-2, with 10 bases lining up with TRBD1. This CDR3 contains 14 residues. From germline, CDR1 is SGDLS and CDR2 YYNGEE. V gave up 4 bases and J gave up 7 bases; unmatched junction bases: 7. CDR3 protein: CASSMRQGAGGYTF. As DNA, the CDR3 is TGTGCCAGCAGCATGCGACAGGGGGCAGGTGGCTACACCTTC.

This sequence joins TRBV19 and TRBJ2-1, with D maybe TRBD1 (6 bases). V lost 6 bases, J lost 4 bases, and 19 bases lay in between. CDR3 length: 16 residues. Germline CDR1 is LNHDA and CDR2 is SQIVND (reference sequence). CDR3 in DNA: TGTGCCAGTAGGCTGACCACAGGGTCTAATTACAATGAGCAGTTCTTC. Its translation: CASRLTTGSNYNEQFF.

The chain combines TRBV3-1 (or the pseudogene TRBV3-2) with TRBJ2-7; no clear D. With 1 base removed from V and 1 base from J, the gap between germline ends came to 17 bases. The CDR3 runs to 17 residues. The germline V gene encodes CDR1 LGHDT and CDR2 YNNKEL (reference sequence). The CDR3 spells CASSQGNTWTASYEQYF. CDR3 sequence (DNA): TGTGCCAGCAGCCAAGGAAATACGTGGACCGCATCCTACGAGCAGTACTTC.